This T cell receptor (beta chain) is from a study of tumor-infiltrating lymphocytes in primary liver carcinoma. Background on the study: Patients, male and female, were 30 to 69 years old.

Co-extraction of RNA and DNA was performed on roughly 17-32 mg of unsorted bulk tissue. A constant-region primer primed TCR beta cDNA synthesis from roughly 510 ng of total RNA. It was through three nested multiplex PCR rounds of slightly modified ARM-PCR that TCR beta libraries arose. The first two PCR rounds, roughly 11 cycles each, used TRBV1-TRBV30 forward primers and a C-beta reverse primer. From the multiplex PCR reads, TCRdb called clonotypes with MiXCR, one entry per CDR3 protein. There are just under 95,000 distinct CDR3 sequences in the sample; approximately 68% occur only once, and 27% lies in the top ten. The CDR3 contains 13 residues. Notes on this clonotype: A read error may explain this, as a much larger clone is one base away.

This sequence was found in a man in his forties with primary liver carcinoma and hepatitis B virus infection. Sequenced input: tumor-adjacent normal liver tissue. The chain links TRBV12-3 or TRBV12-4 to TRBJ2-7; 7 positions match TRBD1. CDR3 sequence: CASSFTGEGEQNF. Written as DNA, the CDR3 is TGTGCCAGCAGTTTTACAGGGGAAGGCGAGCAGAACTTC.